These 13 T cell receptor beta chains share one sample of origin, sequenced in a study of memory CD4+ T cells and cytomegalovirus serostatus. The sort gate was single viable CD3+CD4+CD8-CD45RO+ cells for memory CD4+ T cells. Measured with immunoSEQ multiplex PCR; TCRdb has only the in-frame clones, and not every one. The sample records roughly 84,000 clones, over 80% being singletons. Sequenced input: memory CD4+ T cells from blood. These receptors were taken from an adult in good health and CMV-seronegative.

The chain uses TRBV5-1 and TRBJ2-1; 14 nucleotides line up with TRBD2. Germline loops: CDR1 SGHRS, CDR2 YFSETQ. The length of the CDR3 is 17 residues. Germline trimming cut 3 bases from V and 8 bases from J; bases unmatched to any gene: 10. The CDR3 bases are TGCGCCAGCAGCTGGGGACTAGCGGGGGCCTTGAGGGATGAGCAGTTCTTC. This encodes CASSWGLAGALRDEQFF.

CDR3 region: CASSLVAGGTGELFF. Written as DNA, the CDR3 is TGTGCCAGCAGCTTAGTAGCGGGGGGCACCGGGGAGCTGTTTTTT. This chain uses TRBV7-2 with TRBJ2-2; TRBD2 agrees at 10 bases. Losses at the gene ends were 1 base for V and 4 bases for J; bases not matched to a gene: 0. CDR3 length: 15 residues. The germline CDR1 and CDR2 sequences are SGHTA and FQGNSA. The variable domain in full, completed from reference TRBV7-2 and TRBJ2-2, reads GAGVSQSPSNKVTEKGKDVELRCDPISGHTALYWYRQSLGQGLEFLIYFQGNSAPDKSGLPSDRFSAERTGGSVSTLTIQRTQQEDSAVYLCASSLVAGGTGELFFGEGSRLTVL.

This clone was seen a few times. The gene calls are TRBV2 and TRBJ2-7; 9 bases align to TRBD2. Unmatched junction bases numbered 6, after V lost 4 bases and J lost 2 bases. The CDR3 has 15 residues. Per the germline V gene, CDR1 is SNHLY and CDR2 is FYNNEI. CDR3 residues: CASSARAGGPYEQYF. The CDR3 DNA reads TGTGCCAGCAGTGCTCGGGCGGGGGGGCCCTACGAGCAGTACTTC.

This clone is medium-sized. The chain is built from TRBV18 and TRBJ1-2, with 8 bases identical to TRBD1. CDR3 length equals 15 residues. V shed 0 bases, J shed 6 bases, and the junction held 6 bases outside the gene matches. Germline CDR1 and CDR2: KGHSH and LQKENI. The DNA of the CDR3 is TGTGCCAGCTCACCACCGGGGCAGGGGGCAAATGGCTACACCTTC. It is translated as CASSPPGQGANGYTF.

This clone came up a few times. CDR3 amino acids: CASIRSGGTEAFF. In DNA form, the CDR3 reads TGTGCCAGCATTCGGTCGGGGGGGACTGAAGCTTTCTTT. J is TRBJ1-1 and V is TRBV27; TRBD1 is a possible D gene (5 bases). Trimming took off 7 bases at V and 5 bases at J, with 14 bases between the two ends. The CDR3 contains 13 residues. Germline V gene lookup returns CDR1 MNHEY and CDR2 SMNVEV (reference sequence).

The chain has TRBV5-1 and TRBJ2-2, with 8 positions matching TRBD2. The CDR3 spans 16 residues. The ends lost 0 bases at V and 5 bases at J; junction bases unmatched: 6. The germline V gene encodes CDR1 SGHRS and CDR2 YFSETQ. The CDR3, as DNA: TGCGCCAGCAGCTTGGACGGGGGGGCCGAGACCGGGGAGCTGTTTTTT. Residues: CASSLDGGAETGELFF.

The gene calls are TRBV5-1 and TRBJ1-4; possible D gene TRBD1, 5 bases. This CDR3 has 16 residues. Germline V CDR1 and CDR2: SGHRS, YFSETQ. Trimming cost V 4 bases and J 9 bases, with 22 bases left between them. CDR3 sequence: CASSPQLVGEKKKLFF. CDR3 bases: TGCGCCAGCAGCCCCCAGCTGGTGGGGGAGAAGAAAAAACTGTTTTTT.

The chain is built from TRBV27 and TRBJ1-5; D remains unclear. The V end lost 2 bases, the J end lost 0 bases, and 11 bases lay between the germline ends. CDR1 is MNHEY, CDR2 SMNVEV, per germline (reference sequence). The CDR3 sequence is 16 residues long. This CDR3 is CASSLRGTNSNQPQHF. As DNA, the CDR3 is TGTGCCAGCAGTTTAAGAGGCACAAATAGCAATCAGCCCCAGCATTTT.

This chain joins TRBV29-1 and TRBJ1-5, with D possibly being TRBD1 (5 bases). Between the trimmed V and J ends, which lost 5 bases and 2 bases, there was a span of 7 bases. Germline V lookup: CDR1 SQVTM, CDR2 ANQGSEA. The CDR3 extends over 12 amino acids. CDR3 bases: TGCAGCGTTAAACAGGGCAATCAGCCCCAGCATTTT. Translated: CSVKQGNQPQHF.

The rearrangement joins TRBV21-1 to TRBJ2-2. TRBV21-1 is classified as a pseudogene. This CDR3 is built from 16 residues. CDR3 nucleotide sequence: TGTGCCAGCACCCGGGGCGCCCCTTGCGACACCGGGGAGCTGTTTTTT. Translated, it gives CASTRGAPCDTGELFF.

In DNA, the CDR3 is TGTGCCGTCGGGACAGGGAGCTCCTATAATTCACCCCTCCACTTT. Protein: CAVGTGSSYNSPLHF. The chain couples TRBV10-3 to TRBJ1-6; 9 nucleotides match TRBD1. CDR1 and CDR2 (germline): ENHRY, SYGVKD. CDR3 length equals 15 residues. Losses at the gene ends were 11 bases for V and 0 bases for J; bases not matched to a gene: 5.

The J gene is TRBJ1-4, the V gene TRBV5-6; D gene unclear. From germline, CDR1 is SGHDT and CDR2 YYEEEE. This CDR3 contains 14 residues. V shed 0 bases and J shed 7 bases, with 10 bases lying between them. CDR3 loop: CASSLGGAGEKLFF. CDR3 DNA sequence: TGTGCCAGCAGCTTGGGAGGCGCGGGTGAAAAACTGTTTTTT. Full variable domain (remainder filled in from reference TRBV5-6 and TRBJ1-4): DAGVTQSPTHLIKTRGQQVTLRCSPKSGHDTVSWYQQALGQGPQFIFQYYEEEERQRGNFPDRFSGHQFPNYSSELNVNALLLGDSALYLCASSLGGAGEKLFFGSGTQLSVL.

The V gene is TRBV6-1, the J gene TRBJ1-1; D unresolved. Germline CDR1 reads MNHNS; CDR2 reads SASEGT. The CDR3 covers 13 residues. V was clipped by 6 bases and J by 5 bases, with 13 bases between them. The CDR3 spells CASRVIGGTEAFF. For the CDR3, the DNA is TGTGCCAGCAGAGTGATAGGAGGAACTGAAGCTTTCTTT.